A selection of T cell receptor beta chains follows, all from one sample in a study of blood T cell repertoires in COVID-19. TCRdb keeps only in-frame clones here, not all; method: immunoSEQ multiplex PCR. The sample includes approximately 65,000 clones, roughly 80% seen only once; the top ten take roughly 18%. Specimen: peripheral blood. These receptors came from a man aged 60 to 75 with acute or convalescent COVID-19. Each CDR3 is given without its conserved first and last residue. The order of the fields is J gene, V gene, CDR3 protein.

TRBJ1-1,TRBV29-1,SVERNTEAF
TRBJ1-5,TRBV19,ATRDRGGQPQH
TRBJ2-1,TRBV6-1,ASSERRSGLYNEQF
TRBJ2-2,TRBV3-1/TRBV3-2,ASSQDALAGAGELF
TRBJ2-1,TRBV19,ASRALAGSNNEQF
TRBJ2-7,TRBV7-3,ASSLTSTAMVYEQY
TRBJ1-1,TRBV7-9,ASSLVHQLNTEAF
TRBJ2-3,TRBV5-1,ASRTGMGTTDTQY
TRBJ1-5,TRBV19,ASRQGYNQPQH
TRBJ1-2,TRBV2,ASSERPPTGYT
TRBJ1-3,TRBV3-1/TRBV3-2,ASSLRQGAAGNTIY
TRBJ2-1,TRBV9,ASSVNSGAGNEQF
TRBJ2-2,TRBV28,ASSPGDRGNTGELF
TRBJ2-7,TRBV30,AWTSGSGYEQY
TRBJ1-4,TRBV6-2/TRBV6-3,ASSTYRGNEKLF
TRBJ1-1,TRBV7-9,ASSFGARAEAF
TRBJ2-5,TRBV20-1,SASPKETQY
TRBJ2-1,TRBV5-6,ASSQPPLGGYNEQF
TRBJ2-5,TRBV4-1,ASSQEHRGRETQY
TRBJ1-6,TRBV28,ASSAYGSVAPPLH
TRBJ1-4,TRBV5-1,ASSPDTKNEKLF
TRBJ2-7,TRBV7-9,ASSLRESNYEQY
TRBJ1-1,TRBV18,ASSLSQGAQDTEAF
TRBJ1-4,TRBV30,AWRRTGANEKLF
TRBJ2-7,TRBV20-1,SASPGTGRHEQY
TRBJ2-7,TRBV4-1,ASSQTSFAYEQY
TRBJ2-1,TRBV6-5,ASKSRGKNEQF
TRBJ2-1,TRBV7-8,ASSLGGGRANDEQF
TRBJ2-1,TRBV27,ASSLYGDNEQF
TRBJ1-4,TRBV7-2,ASSFGGQGTKLF
TRBJ1-1,TRBV12-3/TRBV12-4,ASSNLGGTEAF
TRBJ1-4,TRBV6-5,ASSQETENEKLF
TRBJ1-1,TRBV7-9,ASSLGGRGAF
TRBJ2-1,TRBV6-4,ASSDAGAAYNEQF
TRBJ2-5,TRBV29-1,SVTGHQETQY
TRBJ2-1,TRBV18,ASSGTSGRGPQF
TRBJ2-1,TRBV7-9,ASSYSGRALGEQF
TRBJ1-2,TRBV10-1,ASSEDPGIFGGYT
TRBJ2-2,TRBV24-1,ATSDLGQANTGELF
TRBJ2-1,TRBV29-1,SVGGGGSYNEQF
TRBJ2-1,TRBV19,ASGRGGYNEQF